The 10 T cell receptor beta chains below were found in one sample sequenced in a study of CD8 T cells in Susac syndrome (dated by TCRdb to between 2018 and 2021). The method behind the library was the immunoSEQ multiplex PCR assay. RNA was extracted using the RNeasy kit, and roughly 0.5 to 1 microgram was reverse transcribed with random hexamers. TCRdb reran the public reads through fastp at Q25 and MiXCR, keeping productive beta chains. Merged by CDR3 protein, the rows form single entries marked with the most common genes and DNA. Counted in this sample were 74,000 or so distinct CDR3 sequences; approximately 94% of them appeared once. The ten largest clones add up to 0.52% of the sample. Specimen: CD4+ T cells from PBMCs. The receptor source for this set is a human donor with Susac syndrome.

V gene TRBV20-1 combines with J gene TRBJ1-4; D remains unclear. Trimming removed 1 base from V and 2 bases from J, with 2 bases in between. Germline V gene lookup returns CDR1 DFQATT and CDR2 SNEGSKA (reference sequence). The CDR3 consists of 12 residues. In DNA, the CDR3 is TGCAGTGCTAGAGGGACTAATGAAAAACTGTTTTTT. As protein: CSARGTNEKLFF.

The V call is TRBV5-1, the J call TRBJ1-1; no definite D call. The germline V gene encodes CDR1 SGHRS and CDR2 YFSETQ. The CDR3 spans 13 residues. With 5 bases removed from V and 1 base from J, the gap between germline ends came to 9 bases. In DNA form, the CDR3 reads TGCGCCAGCAGAACCGGTTCGAACACTGAAGCTTTCTTT. It codes for CASRTGSNTEAFF.

The chain recombines TRBV7-2 with TRBJ2-5; TRBD2 matches at 12 bases. The CDR3 is made up of 17 amino acids. Germline V gene sequence: CDR1 SGHTA, CDR2 FQGNSA. Trimming cost V 0 bases and J 2 bases; bases outside gene matches: 4. CDR3 sequence (DNA): TGTGCCAGCAGCTTAGCCTCGACTAGCGGGGGACAAGAGACCCAGTACTTC. Residues: CASSLASTSGGQETQYF.

This clonotype was found once. The V gene is TRBV27, the J gene TRBJ1-5; no firm D call. V was trimmed by 3 bases and J by 0 bases, leaving 9 bases between them. The CDR3 extends over 15 amino acids. Germline V gives CDR1 MNHEY, CDR2 SMNVEV (reference sequence). CDR3 sequence (DNA): TGTGCCAGCAGTTTCGGGGTCAGTAGCAATCAGCCCCAGCATTTT. This encodes CASSFGVSSNQPQHF.

As regards this clonotype: Germline and junction disagree at one end, which may indicate a read error. This chain uses TRBV28 with TRBJ2-7; D might be TRBD1 (5 bases). This CDR3 is built from 15 residues. Germline-derived CDR1 and CDR2 are MDHEN and SYDVKM. DNA of the CDR3: TGTGCCAGCAGTGTATGGGCCGACAGATCCTACGAGCAGTACTTC. Translating it yields CASSVWADRSYEQYF.

The chain joins TRBV14 to TRBJ2-1; 9 bases are a match to TRBD1. The V segment lost 3 bases and the J segment 4 bases; nucleotides outside the gene matches: 7. This CDR3 contains 16 residues. Per germline, CDR1 SGHDN and CDR2 FVKESK. The CDR3 reads CASSHAGTGRYNEQFF. The CDR3 DNA sequence: TGTGCCAGCAGCCATGCCGGGACAGGGAGGTACAATGAGCAGTTCTTC.

The chain uses TRBV7-2 and TRBJ2-5; 7 bases agree with TRBD2. The CDR3 totals 19 residues. Unmatched junction bases numbered 22, after V lost 4 bases and J lost 5 bases. Germline V lookup: CDR1 SGHTA, CDR2 FQGNSA. The CDR3 loop reads CASSSPRRLAATPGETQYF. CDR3 nucleotides: TGTGCCAGCAGCTCCCCCCGGCGGCTAGCGGCGACCCCCGGGGAGACCCAGTACTTC.

The genes are TRBV7-2 and TRBJ2-3; TRBD2 might be the D (6 bases). Germline CDR1 and CDR2: SGHTA and FQGNSA. Trimming stripped 1 base from V and 3 bases from J, with 14 bases between. CDR3 length: 16 amino acids. Here the CDR3 DNA reads TGTGCCAGCAGCTTAGGGTCGGGAGTGAGGACAGATACGCAGTATTTT. This translates into CASSLGSGVRTDTQYF.

V is TRBV7-2 and J is TRBJ2-7; D is perhaps TRBD1 (5 bases). Germline assignment: CDR1 SGHTA and CDR2 FQGNSA. The CDR3 contains 13 residues. V gave up 5 bases and J gave up 2 bases, with 10 bases separating them. CDR3 region: CASSLTDTYEQYF. CDR3 bases: TGTGCCAGCAGCCTGACAGATACCTACGAGCAGTACTTC.

This clonotype was seen just once. The V and J genes are TRBV28 and TRBJ2-1; TRBD2 might be the D (6 bases). Trimming cost V 5 bases and J 9 bases, with 11 bases left between them. CDR3 length: 12 amino acids. Per germline, CDR1 MDHEN and CDR2 SYDVKM. CDR3 sequence (DNA): TGTGCCAGCAGTCAACTAGCTATTGAGCAGTTCTTC. Amino acids: CASSQLAIEQFF.